Following are 5 T cell receptor beta chains from one sample sequenced in a study of blood T cell repertoires in COVID-19 (dated by TCRdb to 2019 to 2021). The library was built by means of the immunoSEQ multiplex PCR assay. The table was pulled from immuneACCESS by TCRdb, which kept in-frame rearrangements only. Such tables lose some clones; where checked, under half of the loss comes from unresolved V genes, and the rest has no known cause. Within this sample are tens of thousands of clones, with 80% to 90% of them counted one time only. 5.3% of the sample comes from the top ten. Sequencing was done on a sample of peripheral blood. The receptors shown here come from a man aged 45-65 years with active COVID-19.

The rearrangement joins TRBV10-1 to TRBJ1-1; 8 bases align to TRBD1. Germline trimming cut 3 bases from V and 4 bases from J; bases unmatched to any gene: 4. The CDR3 has 14 amino acids. Germline-derived CDR1 and CDR2 are WNHNN and SYGVQD (reference sequence). CDR3: CASSEETGATEAFF. CDR3 nucleotides: TGCGCCAGCAGTGAAGAGACAGGGGCCACTGAAGCTTTCTTT.

This rearrangement joins TRBV10-3 to TRBJ1-5; D is unresolved. The CDR3 has 18 residues. V shed 3 bases and J shed 0 bases, with 18 bases lying between them. The germline gives CDR1 ENHRY, CDR2 SYGVKD. The CDR3 DNA sequence: TGTGCCATCAGTGACCCCCGTCGGGAAGGGAATAGCAATCAGCCCCAGCATTTT. It is translated as CAISDPRREGNSNQPQHF.

The chain joins TRBV29-1 to TRBJ2-7; TRBD1 might be the D (6 bases). CDR1 is SQVTM and CDR2 is ANQGSEA in the germline V gene. This CDR3 has 14 residues. Trimming shortened V by 6 bases and J by 0 bases, and 15 bases separated the two germline ends. The CDR3 region is CSVKGQFGSYEQYF. The CDR3, as DNA: TGCAGCGTCAAGGGACAATTTGGCTCCTACGAGCAGTACTTC.

V usage is TRBV28 and J usage is TRBJ1-5; 7 nucleotides line up with TRBD1. V shed 6 bases and J 4 bases; nucleotides not matched to a gene: 9. The germline gives CDR1 MDHEN, CDR2 SYDVKM. The CDR3 extends over 15 amino acids. The CDR3 bases are TGTGCCAGCAGCGGAGAGGGGGCGCGTAATCAGCCCCAGCATTTT. Protein product: CASSGEGARNQPQHF.

The chain recombines TRBV6-5 with TRBJ2-2; D is possibly TRBD2 (6 bases). Germline V gives CDR1 MNHEY, CDR2 SVGAGI. V was clipped by 2 bases and J by 7 bases, with 14 bases between them. The CDR3 is 15 amino acids. CDR3 bases: TGTGCCAGCAGTTACGGGGGGACCACGAGCGGGGAGCTGTTTTTT. As protein: CASSYGGTTSGELFF.